This TCR beta chain was captured by sequencing in a study of T-cell memory formation after mild COVID-19. Turning to this clonotype: Its specificity is not known.

One entry per CDR3 protein results from TCRdb running MiXCR on the 5' RACE reads. The sample gives fewer than 700,000 distinct CDR3 sequences, about a fifth of which show up once; approximately 8.4% is in the top ten. Germline V CDR1 and CDR2: LGHDT, YNNKEL (reference sequence). V shed 4 bases and J shed 5 bases, with 11 bases lying between them. The CDR3 runs 13 residues. Whole-study findings and limits: The pre-infection memory compartment contained some responding clones, suggesting cross-reactive memory joined.

The source material was PBMCs or a T cell subset sorted from them (not recorded which). The origin of this receptor is an adult woman who had mild COVID-19 (a few samples of this study predate the infection). Cell type and time point are not known. The chain recombines TRBV3-1 with TRBJ1-1; a weak D match, TRBD1 (5 bases). DNA for the CDR3: TGTGCCAGCAGCCGCAGGGCGTCGACTGAAGCTTTCTTT. This sequence encodes CASSRRASTEAFF.